This is a list of T cell receptor beta chains from one sample in a study of blood T cells in healthy people across ages. Each CDR3 protein is one row after TCRdb ran MiXCR on the 5' RACE reads. The sample carries about a million distinct CDR3 sequences, 48% recorded once. Sequenced material: blood. Every receptor here comes from a man aged 25-45 years in good health. Both conserved end residues are part of each CDR3. Fields, in order: D gene, J gene, clone size, V gene, CDR3 DNA, CDR3 protein. A D gene is named only where the DNA matches it firmly. Clone sizes are given selectively: once, few, many, or a class where the clone is expanded.

NA | TRBJ1-6 | NA | TRBV5-4 | TGTGCCAGCAGCTCGACAGGAGGGCGATCACCCCTCCACTTT | CASSSTGGRSPLHF
NA | TRBJ1-1 | few | TRBV27 | TGTGCCAGCAGTTTAGGACAGTCCACTGAAGCTTTCTTT | CASSLGQSTEAFF
NA | TRBJ1-1 | NA | TRBV18 | TGTGCCAGCTCACGGATTTTGGAGAACACTGAAGCTTTCTTT | CASSRILENTEAFF
NA | TRBJ1-5 | NA | TRBV28 | TGTGCCAGCAGTTTATCCCCCCCTATGCCCCAGCATTTT | CASSLSPPMPQHF
NA | TRBJ1-5 | NA | TRBV5-1 | TGCGCCAGCAGCTTGGGAGTGGGGGGAGGCCAGCCCCAGCATTTT | CASSLGVGGGQPQHF
NA | TRBJ1-1 | many | TRBV28 | TGTGCCAGCAGTTTATTGAGTCCGGGGAACGGGGCTTTCTTT | CASSLLSPGNGAFF
NA | TRBJ1-2 | NA | TRBV18 | TGTGCCAGCTCACCAGGCTACCGGGCGGGTGGCTACACCTTC | CASSPGYRAGGYTF
NA | TRBJ2-1 | many | TRBV4-1 | TGCGCCAGCAGCCAAGATCATACAGGCAGACGTATCCATGAGCAGTTCTTC | CASSQDHTGRRIHEQFF
TRBD1 | TRBJ2-5 | NA | TRBV12-3/TRBV12-4 | TGTGCCAGCAGCCCTGGGACAGTACCTCGACCTCAAGAGACCCAGTACTTC | CASSPGTVPRPQETQYF
NA | TRBJ2-6 | NA | TRBV6-5 | TGTGCCAGCAAGACATACCAGAGCTCTGGGGCCAACGTCCTGACTTTC | CASKTYQSSGANVLTF
TRBD2 | TRBJ2-1 | few | TRBV7-3 | TGTGCCAGCAGCTTACGACTAGCGGGGGGCGATGAGCAGTTCTTC | CASSLRLAGGDEQFF
NA | TRBJ2-7 | few | TRBV21-1 | TGTGCCAGCAGCACATCGGGGACCTACGAGCAGTACTTC | CASSTSGTYEQYF
NA | TRBJ1-2 | few | TRBV20-1 | TGCAGTGCTAGTATACCCCAGGTTTTCTATGGCTACACCTTC | CSASIPQVFYGYTF
NA | TRBJ1-6 | NA | TRBV6-1 | TGTGCCAGCAGTGAAGTCAATAATTCACCCCTCCACTTT | CASSEVNNSPLHF
NA | TRBJ2-7 | NA | TRBV20-1 | TGCAGTGCTAGAGACGGGAGCAGGGCCAACAATGAGCAGTACTTC | CSARDGSRANNEQYF
TRBD1 | TRBJ2-2 | NA | TRBV11-2 | TGTGCCAGCAGCTTAGATTGGGACAGGGGGCTGGCCGGGGAGCTGTTTTTT | CASSLDWDRGLAGELFF
NA | TRBJ2-1 | few | TRBV29-1 | TGCAGCGCCGTCCCCAAGCTCTACAATGAGCAGTTCTTC | CSAVPKLYNEQFF
TRBD2 | TRBJ2-1 | NA | TRBV28 | TGTGCCAGCTGCGAGCGGGGGAGAGGGCATGAGCAGTTCTTC | CASCERGRGHEQFF
TRBD2 | TRBJ2-1 | NA | TRBV29-1 | TGCAGCGTTCGAACTAGCGGGAAGGGATTCTCCTACAATGAGCAGTTCTTC | CSVRTSGKGFSYNEQFF
NA | TRBJ1-4 | NA | TRBV4-3 | TGCGCCAGCAGCCAAGACCGAGGGCGAGAGGCGGCTAATGAAAAACTGTTTTTT | CASSQDRGREAANEKLFF
NA | TRBJ1-4 | few | TRBV29-1 | TGCAGCGCTGGGGACCCGGAAGAAAAACTGTTTTTT | CSAGDPEEKLFF
NA | TRBJ2-2 | NA | TRBV3-1 | TGTGCCAGCAGCCAAGATCGGCCCTGGGAGCTGTTTTTT | CASSQDRPWELFF
NA | TRBJ1-1 | few | TRBV27 | TGTGCCAGCAGTTTCATACTTGGGGGGGCCACTGAAGCTTTCTTT | CASSFILGGATEAFF
TRBD1 | TRBJ2-7 | few | TRBV12-3/TRBV12-4 | TGTGCCAGCAGTTGGGGGACAGGGCCCTACGAGCAGTACTTC | CASSWGTGPYEQYF
TRBD1 | TRBJ1-5 | NA | TRBV20-1 | TGCAGTGCTAGACCCGGGACAGCAAGCAATCAGCCCCAGCATTTT | CSARPGTASNQPQHF